This T cell receptor beta chain was identified in a study of cytomegalovirus exposure and HLA in healthy donors. Study-level points and caveats: Further analysis, carried out later, found HLA-associated TCR beta chains more clonally expanded than equally common other chains. The study listed 164 cytomegalovirus-associated TCR beta chains.

Primers included in the PCR were 60 Vbeta and 13 Jbeta primers. In the authors' workflow: In a later analysis, some 10 million of some 80 million unique beta chains occurred in at least two donors. Method: immunoSEQ multiplex PCR; TCRdb's copy keeps in-frame clones and lacks some. D and trimming come from the DNA, and the V and J calls and clone size come from that table. The sample yields some 170,000 clones, 70% to 80% seen once. On this clone: Its antigen is still unknown.

Germline loops: CDR1 SGHAT, CDR2 FQNNGV. The CDR3 runs to 15 residues. The ends lost 5 bases at V and 6 bases at J; junction bases unmatched: 10. This chain connects TRBV11-2 to TRBJ1-2; 9 positions match TRBD1. The material sequenced was PBMCs. This clonotype was sampled from a man younger than 35 in good health and CMV-seropositive. CDR3 DNA sequence: TGTGCCAGCAGCCATACGGGACAGGGAGAGGATGGCTACACCTTC. This gives the protein CASSHTGQGEDGYTF.